This entry lists 25 T cell receptor beta chains sequenced from one sample in a study of beta chain features in type 1 diabetes. Reverse transcription of all isolated RNA meant that expressed TCRB transcripts were sequenced. Here immunoSEQ multiplex PCR was the method, and the copy in TCRdb shows in-frame clones only, minus some. Among about 930,000 clones, around a sixth were seen once, and the ten largest hold about 0.025%. Sequencing input: naive CD4+ T cells from blood. The source is a woman under 30 in good health.

This clone was seen a handful of times. This chain uses TRBV13 with TRBJ1-2; D call uncertain. The CDR3 runs 15 residues. Between the trimmed V and J ends, which lost 5 bases and 4 bases, there was a span of 17 bases. Germline loops: CDR1 PRHDT, CDR2 FYEKMQ (reference sequence). CDR3 nucleotides: TGTGCCAGCAGCACCCCGAGTGAGGGAATCTATGGCTACACCTTC. Encoded protein: CASSTPSEGIYGYTF.

CDR3 bases: TGCGCCAGCAGCCAGGGACACGTAAACTATGGCTACACCTTC. Translated: CASSQGHVNYGYTF. V and J are TRBV4-1 and TRBJ1-2; perhaps TRBD1 as D (6 bases). Germline V gives CDR1 MGHRA, CDR2 YSYEKL. V was shortened by 3 bases and J by 2 bases, with 10 bases between the two germline ends. CDR3 length: 14 residues.

The rearrangement links TRBV19 to TRBJ1-4, with 7 bases that match TRBD1. The ends lost 6 bases at V and 0 bases at J; junction bases unmatched: 1. In germline, CDR1 is LNHDA, CDR2 SQIVND (reference sequence). The CDR3 has 14 residues. The chain's CDR3 is CASSGQATNEKLFF. The CDR3 DNA sequence: TGTGCCAGTAGCGGACAGGCAACTAATGAAAAACTGTTTTTT.

The rearrangement uses TRBV5-1 and TRBJ2-7; 7 bases are shared with TRBD2. V dropped 4 bases and J dropped 4; count of bases not matched to a gene: 11. The CDR3 is 15 residues long. Germline CDR1 SGHRS, CDR2 YFSETQ. DNA of the CDR3: TGCGCCAGCAGCCCGGGGCTAGCGGTCCGTTACGAGCAGTACTTC. Encoded protein: CASSPGLAVRYEQYF.

This clone turned up a few times. The chain combines TRBV6-1 with TRBJ2-4; 8 nucleotides line up with TRBD2. This CDR3 contains 14 residues. The V and J ends lost 0 bases and 7 bases, in that order; junction bases with no gene match: 2. The germline gives CDR1 MNHNS, CDR2 SASEGT. The CDR3 region has the DNA TGTGCCAGCAGTGAAGCAGCGGGAGTTAACATTCAGTACTTC. Its protein product is CASSEAAGVNIQYF.

The chain employs TRBV7-2 and TRBJ2-1, with 8 bases matching TRBD2. The CDR3 totals 15 residues. J was trimmed by 5 bases and V by 5 bases; bases with no gene match: 8. CDR1 and CDR2 (germline): SGHTA, FQGNSA. CDR3 protein: CASSPPGLAHNEQFF. The DNA for the CDR3 is TGTGCCAGCAGCCCGCCCGGACTAGCTCACAATGAGCAGTTCTTC.

A word on this clone: A much larger clone differs from this one at a single base, so this may be a read error. Different DNA sequences within this sample yield the same CDR3. The chain combines TRBV9 with TRBJ1-1, with D uncertain. The CDR3 spans 13 residues. V was pared by 0 bases and J by 1 base, with 4 bases between. Germline CDR1 reads SGDLS; CDR2 reads YYNGEE. The CDR3 bases are TGTGCCAGCAGCGTAGACAGGAACACTGAAGCTTTCTTT. Its protein product is CASSVDRNTEAFF.

This clone has just a few counts. V gene TRBV7-9 combines with J gene TRBJ1-4, with a weak D call TRBD1 (5 bases). Trimming stripped 7 bases from V and 5 bases from J, with 14 bases between. The CDR3 extends over 14 amino acids. Germline CDR1 is SEHNR and CDR2 is FQNEAQ (reference sequence). CDR3 DNA: TGTGCCAGCACGACGGGGGGTTGGAATGAAAAACTGTTTTTT. Translating gives CASTTGGWNEKLFF.

The V gene is TRBV28, the J gene TRBJ2-3; 11 bases line up with TRBD2. The CDR3 consists of 17 residues. CDR1 and CDR2 (germline): MDHEN, SYDVKM. Trimming at V came to 5 bases and at J to 0 bases, leaving 7 bases not matched to a gene. The DNA for the CDR3 is TGTGCCAGCAGTGAACCGGGACTAGCGGCGAGCACAGATACGCAGTATTTT. Protein sequence: CASSEPGLAASTDTQYF.

This clone was counted once. The chain joins TRBV7-9 to TRBJ2-2, with a weak D call TRBD1 (6 bases). CDR1 SEHNR and CDR2 FQNEAQ come from the germline V gene (reference sequence). This CDR3 is 16 amino acids long. V lost 3 bases, J lost 0 bases, and 11 bases lay in between. The CDR3 region is CASSFDRITNTGELFF. The CDR3 nucleotides are TGTGCCAGCAGCTTTGACAGGATAACGAACACCGGGGAGCTGTTTTTT. Drawing the rest from reference TRBV7-9 and TRBJ2-2, the complete variable domain is DTGVSQNPRHKITKRGQNVTFRCDPISEHNRLYWYRQTLGQGPEFLTYFQNEAQLEKSRLLSDRFSAERPKGSFSTLEIQRTEQGDSAMYLCASSFDRITNTGELFFGEGSRLTVL.

V and J are TRBV5-1 and TRBJ2-3, with 10 positions matching TRBD2. This CDR3 is 18 amino acids long. V gave up 2 bases and J gave up 2 bases; unmatched junction bases: 11. Germline V gene data show CDR1 as SGHRS and CDR2 as YFSETQ. The CDR3 DNA sequence: TGCGCCAGCAGCTTCGATCTCCGACTAGCGGGCTTCACAGATACGCAGTATTTT. It specifies CASSFDLRLAGFTDTQYF.

There are a few counts of this clone. V is TRBV19 and J is TRBJ1-1; the D is unclear. The V end lost 1 base, the J end lost 1 base, and 4 bases lay between the germline ends. The germline gives CDR1 LNHDA, CDR2 SQIVND (reference sequence). CDR3 length: 13 residues. The CDR3: CASSIGKNTEAFF. The CDR3 nucleotides are TGTGCCAGTAGTATAGGGAAGAACACTGAAGCTTTCTTT.

This clone was found a few times. The J gene is TRBJ2-7, the V gene TRBV6-5; D perhaps matches TRBD2 (6 bases). The CDR3 loop spans 16 amino acids. V dropped 0 bases and J dropped 7 bases, with 19 bases sitting between them. Germline V gene sequence: CDR1 MNHEY, CDR2 SVGAGI. The CDR3 sequence: CASSYSASLRGGEQYF. The CDR3 region has the DNA TGTGCCAGCAGTTACTCTGCCTCGTTGCGAGGAGGGGAGCAGTACTTC.

The rearrangement uses TRBV28 and TRBJ1-4; D remains ambiguous. The CDR3 covers 16 residues. Trimming shortened V by 5 bases and J by 4 bases, and 17 bases separated the two germline ends. Germline V gene sequence: CDR1 MDHEN, CDR2 SYDVKM. Here the CDR3 DNA reads TGTGCCAGCAGTCTGAGGCCGGTCGGCGGTAATGAAAAACTGTTTTTT. Translation gives CASSLRPVGGNEKLFF.

This clone came up a few times. The J gene is TRBJ1-1, the V gene TRBV7-9; 9 bases are a match to TRBD1. The CDR3 is 16 amino acids. Germline-derived CDR1 and CDR2 are SEHNR and FQNEAQ (reference sequence). V gave up 5 bases and J gave up 1 base; unmatched junction bases: 8. The CDR3 sequence is CASSATLGQGNTEAFF. Written as DNA, the CDR3 is TGTGCCAGCAGCGCTACCTTGGGACAGGGGAACACTGAAGCTTTCTTT.

This chain joins TRBV13 and TRBJ1-1; D is ambiguous. Germline-derived CDR1 and CDR2 are PRHDT and FYEKMQ (reference sequence). There are 13 residues in the CDR3. Between the trimmed V and J ends, which lost 5 bases and 7 bases, there was a span of 14 bases. CDR3 residues: CASSPHIWHEAFF. CDR3 nucleotide sequence: TGTGCCAGCAGCCCCCACATCTGGCATGAAGCTTTCTTT.

The sample holds many counts of this clone. This rearrangement joins TRBV7-9 to TRBJ2-1; no reliable D call. V gave up 10 bases and J gave up 9 bases, with 13 bases separating them. Germline V CDR1 and CDR2: SEHNR, FQNEAQ (reference sequence). The CDR3 extends over 11 amino acids. This chain's CDR3 is CATQYSREQFF. CDR3 coding DNA: TGTGCCACCCAGTACTCTCGTGAGCAGTTCTTC.

The rearrangement joins TRBV7-6 to TRBJ2-5; D remains unclear. This CDR3 region has 15 residues. Per germline, CDR1 SGHVS and CDR2 FNYEAQ. V dropped 5 bases and J dropped 0 bases, with 13 bases sitting between them. CDR3 region: CASSPKPAYQETQYF. In DNA form, the CDR3 reads TGTGCCAGCAGCCCCAAGCCCGCGTACCAAGAGACCCAGTACTTC.

This clone was observed a few times. V and J are TRBV19 and TRBJ2-2; D perhaps matches TRBD1 (5 bases). The CDR3 is 17 amino acids. V lost 7 bases, J lost 1 base, and 19 bases lay in between. CDR1 is LNHDA and CDR2 is SQIVND in the germline V gene (reference sequence). In DNA, the CDR3 is TGTGCCAGTATAAGGGCCACAGGAAAATTGAACACCGGGGAGCTGTTTTTT. Protein: CASIRATGKLNTGELFF. Combining the CDR3 with reference TRBV19 and TRBJ2-2 gives the whole variable domain DGGITQSPKYLFRKEGQNVTLSCEQNLNHDAMYWYRQDPGQGLRLIYYSQIVNDFQKGDIAEGYSVSREKKESFPLTVTSAQKNPTAFYLCASIRATGKLNTGELFFGEGSRLTVL.

This clone was observed a handful of times. The rearrangement joins TRBV5-6 to TRBJ2-3, with 8 bases lining up with TRBD1. CDR3 length: 17 residues. Germline CDR1 SGHDT, CDR2 YYEEEE. The trim removed 0 bases at V and 2 bases at J, leaving 8 bases unmatched. DNA of the CDR3: TGTGCCAGCAGCTTGGGTGCAGGGGGCTATAACACAGATACGCAGTATTTT. This encodes CASSLGAGGYNTDTQYF.

The chain employs TRBV15 and TRBJ1-2, with 7 bases lining up with TRBD1. CDR1 LNHNV and CDR2 YYDKDF come from the germline V gene (reference sequence). With V trimmed by 5 bases and J by 3 bases, 3 bases remained unmatched. The CDR3 covers 13 residues. The CDR3: CATSPGGDYGYTF. The CDR3 DNA follows: TGTGCCACCAGCCCAGGGGGAGACTATGGCTACACCTTC.

The chain couples TRBV5-1 to TRBJ2-3; either TRBD1 or TRBD2 may supply D (5 bases each). There are 14 residues in the CDR3. V was clipped by 5 bases and J by 0 bases, with 10 bases between them. Germline V lookup: CDR1 SGHRS, CDR2 YFSETQ. CDR3 amino acids: CASRRGPSTDTQYF. For the CDR3, the DNA is TGCGCCAGCAGGAGGGGTCCTAGCACAGATACGCAGTATTTT.

V is TRBV25-1 and J is TRBJ2-3, with 7 positions matching TRBD2. The CDR3 is made up of 13 amino acids. Germline values: CDR1 MGHDK, CDR2 SYGVNS. V shed 6 bases, J shed 5 bases, and the junction held 5 bases outside the gene matches. Here the CDR3 reads CASSGLGGDTQYF. The CDR3 DNA reads as TGTGCCAGCAGCGGACTAGGCGGAGATACGCAGTATTTT.

This rearrangement joins TRBV27 to TRBJ1-6, with 9 positions matching TRBD1. This CDR3 region has 16 residues. The germline V gene encodes CDR1 MNHEY and CDR2 SMNVEV (reference sequence). V shed 7 bases, J shed 6 bases, and the junction held 10 bases outside the gene matches. The CDR3 nucleotides read TGTGCCAGCAAATCCCCGGGACAGGGTATTAATTCACCCCTCCACTTT. Its translation: CASKSPGQGINSPLHF.

V is TRBV15 and J is TRBJ1-2; D ambiguous. Trimming removed 0 bases at V and 0 bases at J, with 5 bases between. Per the germline V gene, CDR1 is LNHNV and CDR2 is YYDKDF (reference sequence). The CDR3 is 14 amino acids. The CDR3 sequence: CATSREAANYGYTF. The CDR3 DNA reads TGTGCCACCAGCAGAGAGGCAGCTAACTATGGCTACACCTTC.